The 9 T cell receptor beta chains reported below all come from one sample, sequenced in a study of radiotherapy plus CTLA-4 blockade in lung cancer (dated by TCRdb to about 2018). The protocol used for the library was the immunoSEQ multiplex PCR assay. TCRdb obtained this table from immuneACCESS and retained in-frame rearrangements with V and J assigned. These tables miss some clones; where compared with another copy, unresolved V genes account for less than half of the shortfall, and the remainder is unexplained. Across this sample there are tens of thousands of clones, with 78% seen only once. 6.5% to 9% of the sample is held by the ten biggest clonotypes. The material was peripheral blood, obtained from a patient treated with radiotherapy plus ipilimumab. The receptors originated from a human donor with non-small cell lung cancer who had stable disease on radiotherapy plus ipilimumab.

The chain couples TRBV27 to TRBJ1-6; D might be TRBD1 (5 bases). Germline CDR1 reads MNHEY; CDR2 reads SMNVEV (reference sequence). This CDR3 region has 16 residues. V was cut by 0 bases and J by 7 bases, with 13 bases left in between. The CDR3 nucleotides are TGTGCCAGCAGTTTATCGACCGGGACCCCCAATTCACCCCTCCACTTT. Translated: CASSLSTGTPNSPLHF.

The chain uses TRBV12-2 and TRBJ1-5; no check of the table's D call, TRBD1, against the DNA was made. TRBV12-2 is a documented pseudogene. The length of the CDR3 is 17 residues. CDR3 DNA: TGTGCAAGTCGCTGCCCTAACCGGGACAGGGGAAATCAGCCCCAGCATTTT. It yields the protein CASRCPNRDRGNQPQHF.

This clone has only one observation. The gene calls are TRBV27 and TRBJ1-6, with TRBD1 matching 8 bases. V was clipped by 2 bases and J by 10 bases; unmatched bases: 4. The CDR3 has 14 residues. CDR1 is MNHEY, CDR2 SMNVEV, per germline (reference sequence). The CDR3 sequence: CASSLDSGGSPLHF. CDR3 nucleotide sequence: TGTGCCAGCAGTTTAGACTCAGGGGGCTCACCCCTCCACTTT.

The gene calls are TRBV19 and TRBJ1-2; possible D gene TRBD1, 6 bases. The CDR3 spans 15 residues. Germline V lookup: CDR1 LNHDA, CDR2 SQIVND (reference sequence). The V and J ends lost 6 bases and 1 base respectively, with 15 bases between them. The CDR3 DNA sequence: TGTGCCAGTAGCAAACCACAGGGAGTTAACTATGGCTACACCTTC. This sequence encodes CASSKPQGVNYGYTF.

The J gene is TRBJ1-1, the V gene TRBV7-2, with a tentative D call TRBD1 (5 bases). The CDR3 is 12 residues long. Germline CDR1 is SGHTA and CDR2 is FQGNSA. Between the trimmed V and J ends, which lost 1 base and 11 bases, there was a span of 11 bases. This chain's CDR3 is CASSLGARAAFF. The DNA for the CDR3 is TGTGCCAGCAGCTTAGGGGCCAGGGCGGCTTTCTTT.

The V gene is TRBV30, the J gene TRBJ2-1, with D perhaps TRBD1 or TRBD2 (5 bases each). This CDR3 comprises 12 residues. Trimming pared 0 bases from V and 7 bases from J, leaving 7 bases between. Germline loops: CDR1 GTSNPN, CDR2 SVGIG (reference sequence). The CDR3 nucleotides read TGTGCCTGGAGTGTAGGGACGAATGAGCAGTTCTTC. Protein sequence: CAWSVGTNEQFF. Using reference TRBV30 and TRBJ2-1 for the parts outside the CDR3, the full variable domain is SQTIHQWPATLVQPVGSPLSLECTVEGTSNPNLYWYRQAAGRGLQLLFYSVGIGQISSEVPQNLSASRPQDRQFILSSKKLLLSDSGFYLCAWSVGTNEQFFGPGTRLTVL.

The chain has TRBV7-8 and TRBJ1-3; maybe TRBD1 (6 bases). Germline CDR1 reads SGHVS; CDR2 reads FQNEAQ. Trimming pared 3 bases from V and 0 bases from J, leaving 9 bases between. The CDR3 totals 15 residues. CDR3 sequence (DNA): TGTGCCAGCAGCTTGGACAGTTTCTCTGGAAACACCATATATTTT. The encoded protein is CASSLDSFSGNTIYF.

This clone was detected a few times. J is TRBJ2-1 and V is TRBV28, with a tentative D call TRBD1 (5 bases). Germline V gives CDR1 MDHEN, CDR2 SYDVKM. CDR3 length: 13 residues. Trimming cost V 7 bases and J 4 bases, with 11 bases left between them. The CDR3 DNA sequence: TGTGCCAGCACTGCGGACATATACAATGAGCAGTTCTTC. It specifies CASTADIYNEQFF.

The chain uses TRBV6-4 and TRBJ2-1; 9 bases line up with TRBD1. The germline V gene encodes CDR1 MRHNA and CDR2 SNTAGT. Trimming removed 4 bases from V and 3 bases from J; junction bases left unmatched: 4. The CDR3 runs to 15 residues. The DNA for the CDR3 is TGTGCCAGCAGTGTAGACAGGGGGAACTACAATGAGCAGTTCTTC. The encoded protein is CASSVDRGNYNEQFF.